Following are 15 T cell receptor beta chains from one sample sequenced in a study of regulatory and conventional T cells in RAG deficiency. Profiling relied on immunoSEQ multiplex PCR, and the TCRdb table lists in-frame clones only, not all of them. Of fewer than 20,000 clones listed, roughly 90% are singletons. Regulatory T cells were sorted from blood as CD4+ CD25-high CD127-low cells. The data were also submitted as part of a second study, on regulatory T cells. That publication notes: Amplification used 52 TRBV primers and 13 TRBJ primers.

The sequenced material came from Tregs sorted from blood. The source is a human donor in good health.

This chain uses TRBV2 with TRBJ1-5; the D is unclear. This CDR3 spans 13 amino acids. CDR1 and CDR2 (germline): SNHLY, FYNNEI. The V end was cut by 4 bases, the J end by 4 bases, with 8 bases between. This CDR3 reads CASSGPMNQPQHF. The DNA for the CDR3 is TGTGCCAGCAGTGGACCGATGAATCAGCCCCAGCATTTT.

The chain couples TRBV14 to TRBJ2-2; the D gene is possibly TRBD1 (6 bases). This CDR3 contains 15 residues. Trimming removed 1 base at V and 7 bases at J, with 13 bases between. CDR1 SGHDN and CDR2 FVKESK come from the germline V gene. The CDR3 here is CASSQVSGVLGELFF. The CDR3 DNA is TGTGCCAGCAGCCAAGTGTCAGGGGTGCTCGGGGAGCTGTTTTTT.

The V call is TRBV6-5, the J call TRBJ2-1, with TRBD2 identical over 7 bases. The V gene end was trimmed by 0 bases and the J gene end by 6 bases; junction bases not matched to a gene: 8. This CDR3 spans 16 amino acids. The V gene's germline CDR1 is MNHEY and CDR2 SVGAGI. The CDR3 sequence: CASSYSGGSVGNEQFF. CDR3 sequence (DNA): TGTGCCAGCAGTTACTCGGGCGGGAGCGTAGGCAATGAGCAGTTCTTC.

The table lists this clone with a few counts. The rearrangement uses TRBV7-9 and TRBJ2-7; D uncertain. V gave up 3 bases and J gave up 5 bases, with 8 bases separating them. CDR3 length equals 12 residues. Per germline, CDR1 SEHNR and CDR2 FQNEAQ (reference sequence). The DNA for the CDR3 is TGTGCCAGCAGCTTCAGTGTCAACGAGCAGTACTTC. Translation gives CASSFSVNEQYF.

The chain's CDR3 is CASSPGGIRNTEAFF. The CDR3 coding sequence is TGTGCCAGTAGCCCAGGGGGGATCCGGAACACTGAAGCTTTCTTT. The genes are TRBV19 and TRBJ1-1; TRBD1 agrees at 7 bases. Germline-derived CDR1 and CDR2 are LNHDA and SQIVND (reference sequence). This CDR3 has 15 amino acids. The trim removed 6 bases at V and 1 base at J, leaving 8 bases unmatched. Looking up the rest from reference TRBV19 and TRBJ1-1 gives the full variable domain: DGGITQSPKYLFRKEGQNVTLSCEQNLNHDAMYWYRQDPGQGLRLIYYSQIVNDFQKGDIAEGYSVSREKKESFPLTVTSAQKNPTAFYLCASSPGGIRNTEAFFGQGTRLTVV.

V is TRBV6-5 and J is TRBJ1-1, with TRBD1 as a possible D gene (6 bases). The germline CDR1 and CDR2 sequences are MNHEY and SVGAGI. V was clipped by 6 bases and J by 1 base, with 12 bases between them. The CDR3 runs 14 residues. This chain's CDR3 is CASSRGRKNTEAFF. CDR3 coding DNA: TGTGCCAGCAGCAGGGGACGGAAGAACACTGAAGCTTTCTTT.

J is TRBJ2-4 and V is TRBV5-6, with D tentatively TRBD2 (6 bases). Trimming cost V 4 bases and J 6 bases, with 23 bases left between them. The germline V gene encodes CDR1 SGHDT and CDR2 YYEEEE. The CDR3 extends over 17 amino acids. The CDR3 coding sequence is TGTGCCAGCAGCGCCCTTGCGGGGAGGCTTGGGGGAAACATTCAGTACTTC. Translating it yields CASSALAGRLGGNIQYF.

The chain has TRBV6-1 and TRBJ2-2; TRBD2 might be the D (6 bases). In germline, CDR1 is MNHNS, CDR2 SASEGT. V was cut by 4 bases and J by 1 base, with 19 bases left in between. There are 18 residues in the CDR3. The CDR3 reads CASSGRGLALGNTGELFF. In DNA, the CDR3 is TGTGCCAGCAGTGGCCGGGGACTTGCTTTAGGGAACACCGGGGAGCTGTTTTTT.

This chain links TRBV7-6 with TRBJ2-1; D is tentatively TRBD1 or TRBD2 (5 bases each). The germline V gene encodes CDR1 SGHVS and CDR2 FNYEAQ. This CDR3 spans 15 amino acids. V dropped 5 bases and J dropped 4 bases, with 15 bases sitting between them. CDR3 amino acids: CASSPGTSRYNEQFF. The CDR3, as DNA: TGTGCCAGCAGCCCCGGGACGAGCAGGTACAATGAGCAGTTCTTC.

The rearrangement links TRBV5-4 to TRBJ2-1; TRBD2 matches 12 bases. Trimming at V came to 4 bases and at J to 9 bases, leaving 8 bases not matched to a gene. The germline V gene encodes CDR1 SGHNT and CDR2 YYREEE (reference sequence). The CDR3 runs 15 residues. CDR3 region: CASSASGRAIGEQFF. The CDR3 bases are TGTGCCAGCAGCGCTAGCGGGAGGGCCATCGGTGAGCAGTTCTTC.

This clone was counted once. V and J are TRBV6-5 and TRBJ2-2; TRBD2 is a possible D gene (5 bases). CDR3 length: 15 amino acids. Trimming stripped 6 bases from V and 5 bases from J, with 16 bases between. The germline V gene encodes CDR1 MNHEY and CDR2 SVGAGI. CDR3 loop: CASSPWGRGTGELFF. CDR3 coding DNA: TGTGCCAGCAGCCCTTGGGGTCGAGGGACCGGGGAGCTGTTTTTT.

The chain couples TRBV13 to TRBJ2-1; D is perhaps TRBD1 or TRBD2 (5 bases each). Trimming left V 7 bases short and J 9 bases short, with 19 bases between. This CDR3 has 14 amino acids. Germline lookup yields CDR1 PRHDT and CDR2 FYEKMQ (reference sequence). The CDR3: CASTILGESGEQFF. The CDR3 DNA follows: TGTGCCAGCACCATCTTAGGGGAGTCGGGTGAGCAGTTCTTC.

The rearrangement uses TRBV7-3 and TRBJ1-1; no definite D call. Germline values: CDR1 SGHTA, CDR2 FQGTGA. This CDR3 is 13 amino acids long. V shed 2 bases and J shed 3 bases, with 7 bases lying between them. CDR3 region: CASSLVTYTEAFF. The DNA for the CDR3 is TGTGCCAGCAGCTTAGTAACCTACACTGAAGCTTTCTTT. The complete variable domain, with remaining parts taken from reference TRBV7-3 and TRBJ1-1, reads GAGVSQTPSNKVTEKGKYVELRCDPISGHTALYWYRQSLGQGPEFLIYFQGTGAADDSGLPNDRFFAVRPEGSVSTLKIQRTERGDSAVYLCASSLVTYTEAFFGQGTRLTVV.

V gene TRBV5-1 combines with J gene TRBJ1-3; TRBD1 is a possible D gene (5 bases). CDR3 length: 15 amino acids. Germline CDR1 reads SGHRS; CDR2 reads YFSETQ. Trimming took 0 bases from V and 2 from J, leaving 9 bases between them. The DNA for the CDR3 is TGCGCCAGCAGCTTGGCGGCGGGGGCTGGAAACACCATATATTTT. The encoded protein is CASSLAAGAGNTIYF.

The chain has TRBV18 and TRBJ2-1; D is ambiguous. The ends were cut back, 3 bases at V and 10 bases at J, with 13 bases in the middle. The CDR3 length is 13 residues. Germline-derived CDR1 and CDR2 are KGHSH and LQKENI. This CDR3 is CASSPNLAGEQFF. In DNA, the CDR3 is TGTGCCAGCTCACCGAACCTCGCTGGGGAGCAGTTCTTC.